This T cell receptor beta chain was obtained from a study of T cell responses to AZD1222 COVID-19 vaccine. Sequenced by immunoSEQ multiplex PCR; TCRdb stores in-frame clones only, minus some. The table lists over 150,000 clones, less than 90% of them singletons. This clonotype was obtained from an adult in good health. The sequenced sample was peripheral blood, obtained on day 0 of AZD1222 vaccination.

This CDR3 reads CASSLSTGVTDEQYF. The CDR3, as DNA: TGCGCCAGCAGCTTGTCGACAGGGGTAACGGACGAGCAGTACTTC. The J gene is TRBJ2-7, the V gene TRBV5-1; 8 bases agree with TRBD1. This CDR3 spans 15 amino acids. Germline V gene sequence: CDR1 SGHRS, CDR2 YFSETQ. V shed 1 base and J 5 bases; nucleotides not matched to a gene: 8.